These T cell receptor beta chains were read from a single sample in a study of T cells in Graves' hyperthyroidism and ophthalmopathy. TCRdb ran MiXCR on the multiplex PCR reads and lists one entry per CDR3 protein. The profile shows a few hundred thousand distinct CDR3 sequences, roughly 13% of them singletons. The source material was blood. The receptors originated from a woman aged 40 to 49 with Graves' ophthalmopathy. Both conserved end residues are part of each CDR3. The D gene is left open where the match is weak. Clone sizes are given selectively: once, few, many, or a class where the clone is expanded.

abundance: few; j_gene: TRBJ1-2; d_gene: -; v_gene: TRBV20-1; CDR3aa: CSARGLVGGIYGYTF; CDR3nt: TGCAGTGCTAGAGGGTTGGTAGGGGGAATCTATGGCTACACCTTC
abundance: -; j_gene: TRBJ1-1; d_gene: -; v_gene: TRBV5-4; CDR3aa: CASSLEGRGKNTEAFF; CDR3nt: TGTGCCAGCAGCTTGGAGGGTCGTGGCAAGAACACTGAAGCTTTCTTT
abundance: many; j_gene: TRBJ2-1; d_gene: TRBD2; v_gene: TRBV27; CDR3aa: CASSLKREKGEQFF; CDR3nt: TGTGCCAGCAGTTTAAAGCGGGAGAAGGGTGAGCAGTTCTTC
abundance: -; j_gene: TRBJ2-3; d_gene: -; v_gene: TRBV3-1; CDR3aa: CASSRQDTQYF; CDR3nt: TGTGCCAGCAGCCGACAGGATACGCAGTATTTT
abundance: few; j_gene: TRBJ2-1; d_gene: -; v_gene: TRBV2; CDR3aa: CASNGFSGRHNEQFF; CDR3nt: TGTGCCAGCAATGGCTTCAGCGGCCGACACAATGAGCAGTTCTTC
abundance: few; j_gene: TRBJ2-1; d_gene: -; v_gene: TRBV4-1; CDR3aa: CASSSFRVVDEQFF; CDR3nt: TGCGCCAGCAGCTCCTTTAGGGTCGTCGATGAGCAGTTCTTC
abundance: many; j_gene: TRBJ1-1; d_gene: -; v_gene: TRBV6-1; CDR3aa: CASKINAGNTEAFF; CDR3nt: TGTGCCAGCAAAATAAATGCCGGGAACACTGAAGCTTTCTTT
abundance: many; j_gene: TRBJ2-3; d_gene: -; v_gene: TRBV7-2; CDR3aa: CASSFGLAGTDTQYF; CDR3nt: TGTGCCAGCAGCTTCGGGCTAGCTGGCACAGATACGCAGTATTTT
abundance: many; j_gene: TRBJ2-1; d_gene: -; v_gene: TRBV5-1; CDR3aa: CASSPNRVRGEQFF; CDR3nt: TGCGCCAGCAGTCCAAACAGGGTCCGAGGGGAGCAGTTCTTC
abundance: few; j_gene: TRBJ1-1; d_gene: TRBD1; v_gene: TRBV20-1; CDR3aa: CSADRGDTEAFF; CDR3nt: TGCAGTGCGGACAGGGGGGACACTGAAGCTTTCTTT